This is a list of T cell receptor beta chains from one sample in a study of blood T cell repertoires in COVID-19. Assay used: immunoSEQ multiplex PCR; TCRdb lists only in-frame clones, some missing. Counted here are roughly 30,000 clones, roughly 83% occurring once; the ten biggest clones make up approximately 10%. Sequenced sample: peripheral blood. The receptors stem from an older man with active COVID-19. Each CDR3 is given with its conserved first and last residue. Fields, in order: clone size, V gene, CDR3 protein. A clone size is listed for some rows: how often the clone was seen (once, few, many), or a class if it is expanded.

clone_size: -
v_call: TRBV7-9
cdr3_aa: CASSTGQGAEAFF

clone_size: -
v_call: TRBV5-8
cdr3_aa: CASWERGAASDTQYF

clone_size: -
v_call: TRBV6-5
cdr3_aa: CASTLPGQGAREGFF

clone_size: few
v_call: TRBV7-9
cdr3_aa: CASSSGQGRHEQYF

clone_size: -
v_call: TRBV5-4
cdr3_aa: CASSLDREYREQYF

clone_size: -
v_call: TRBV6-5
cdr3_aa: CASSRLQGKRDTIYF

clone_size: -
v_call: TRBV30
cdr3_aa: CAWSPQKPGKLFF

clone_size: -
v_call: TRBV12-3/TRBV12-4
cdr3_aa: CASSSNPETQYF

clone_size: once
v_call: TRBV18
cdr3_aa: CASSPWTGENYGYTF

clone_size: -
v_call: TRBV27
cdr3_aa: CASSPDSYTGELFF

clone_size: once
v_call: TRBV3-1/TRBV3-2
cdr3_aa: CASSRGQAVVFYEQYF

clone_size: -
v_call: TRBV27
cdr3_aa: CASSGRQGAYEQYF

clone_size: -
v_call: TRBV9
cdr3_aa: CASSVSRDRVPETQYF

clone_size: -
v_call: TRBV19
cdr3_aa: CASSEAGEQYF

clone_size: -
v_call: TRBV18
cdr3_aa: CASSPSRTDNGYTF

clone_size: -
v_call: TRBV10-3
cdr3_aa: CAISARGTGDEQYF

clone_size: once
v_call: TRBV12-3/TRBV12-4
cdr3_aa: CASSTTTANTIYF

clone_size: -
v_call: TRBV29-1
cdr3_aa: CSAWGDSTTDTQYF

clone_size: few
v_call: TRBV7-2
cdr3_aa: CASSLAGTGDYEQYF